This TCR beta chain was identified in a study of blood T cell repertoires in COVID-19. About the research overall: Samples of COVID-19 (acute and convalescent) were obtained from the United States, Italy and Spain. From T cells, B-cell-depleted T cells, or PBMCs came the material, which was cDNA or gDNA.

The participants were between about 18 and 89 years old and came from 24 US areas. Participants had their cohort set by participant-reported clinical history. This clone was seen a handful of times. The assay was immunoSEQ multiplex PCR, and TCRdb's table has in-frame clones only and misses some. The data show roughly 200,000 clones, just over 85% seen once. This CDR3 has 16 residues. Trimming removed 2 bases at V and 6 bases at J, with 19 bases between. Germline-derived CDR1 and CDR2 are MGHRA and YSYEKL. The sequence derives from a woman between 40 and 55 years old with acute COVID-19. The chain carries TRBV4-1 and TRBJ1-2; D possibly corresponds to TRBD1 (5 bases). The sequenced material came from PBMCs or T cells enriched from blood (not recorded which). CDR3 sequence (DNA): TGCGCCAGCAGCCAAAACCAGGGAGGCGGAAATGATGGCTACACCTTC. It codes for CASSQNQGGGNDGYTF.